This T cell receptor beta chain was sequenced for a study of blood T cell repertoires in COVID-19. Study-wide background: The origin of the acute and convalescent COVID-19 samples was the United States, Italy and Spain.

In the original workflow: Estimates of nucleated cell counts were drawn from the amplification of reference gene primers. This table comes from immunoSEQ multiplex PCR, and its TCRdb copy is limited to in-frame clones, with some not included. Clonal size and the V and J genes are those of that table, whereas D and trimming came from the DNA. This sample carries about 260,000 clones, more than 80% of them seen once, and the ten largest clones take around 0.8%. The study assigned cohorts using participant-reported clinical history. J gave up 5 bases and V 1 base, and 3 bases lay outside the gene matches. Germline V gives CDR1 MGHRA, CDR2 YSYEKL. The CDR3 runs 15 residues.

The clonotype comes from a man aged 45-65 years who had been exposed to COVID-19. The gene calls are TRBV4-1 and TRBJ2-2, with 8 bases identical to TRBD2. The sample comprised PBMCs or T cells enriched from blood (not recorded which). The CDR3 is CASSQAGGQTGELFF. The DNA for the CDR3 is TGCGCCAGCAGCCAAGCGGGAGGGCAAACCGGGGAGCTGTTTTTT.